The source of this T cell receptor (beta chain) is a study of blood T cell repertoires in COVID-19. Germline CDR1 LNHDA, CDR2 SQIVND (reference sequence). This CDR3 has 15 amino acids. The trim removed 6 bases at V and 7 bases at J, leaving 9 bases unmatched. The table came from immunoSEQ multiplex PCR; TCRdb's copy has only in-frame clones and leaves some out. Of approximately 240,000 clones in the sample, nearly 90% were seen once. The chain carries TRBV19 and TRBJ1-6, with 7 bases lining up with TRBD1. Source material: peripheral blood. The TCR comes from a woman aged 18 to 35 who had recovered from COVID-19. The CDR3: CASRTLDRENSPLHF. In nucleotides, the CDR3 is TGTGCCAGTAGAACCCTCGACAGGGAAAATTCACCCCTCCACTTT.